One and the same sample provided the 11 T cell receptor beta chains below, sequenced in a study of shared clonotypes between healthy human individuals (dated by TCRdb to about 2020). Libraries were constructed by the immunoSEQ multiplex PCR assay. Imported from immuneACCESS, the table was reduced by TCRdb to in-frame sequences with V and J called. These copies leave out some clones; in studies compared against another copy, an unresolved V gene accounts for under half, and the cause of the remainder is not known. In this sample the table shows hundreds of thousands of clones, around 73% of which occur a single time. Around 2% of the sample comes from the top ten. The sample comprised memory CD4+ T cells sorted from blood. The cell subset or site tag for this specimen amounts to: CD45RA-negative fraction. These TCRs come from a woman in her 30s in good health.

This clone was detected only once. This chain uses TRBV19 with TRBJ2-5; D might be TRBD1 (7 bases). The CDR3 has 18 residues. Trimming left V 2 bases short and J 3 bases short, with 22 bases between. Germline assignment: CDR1 LNHDA and CDR2 SQIVND (reference sequence). CDR3 sequence reads: CASSIFGGGTVPKETQYF. The CDR3 DNA reads TGTGCCAGTAGTATATTTGGAGGAGGGACAGTACCTAAAGAGACCCAGTACTTC.

This clone was counted only a few times. This chain links TRBV28 with TRBJ1-5; no clear D. The CDR3 extends over 11 amino acids. CDR1 and CDR2 (germline): MDHEN, SYDVKM. V lost 8 bases to trimming and J lost 2 bases, with 4 bases between them. For the CDR3, the DNA is TGTGCCAGCCGCGGCAATCAGCCCCAGCATTTT. Its protein product is CASRGNQPQHF. Full variable domain (missing parts from reference TRBV28 and TRBJ1-5): DVKVTQSSRYLVKRTGEKVFLECVQDMDHENMFWYRQDPGLGLRLIYFSYDVKMKEKGDIPEGYSVSREKKERFSLILESASTNQTSMYLCASRGNQPQHFGDGTRLSIL.

The chain is built from TRBV28 and TRBJ2-3; perhaps TRBD2 as D (7 bases). Looked up from germline, CDR1 is MDHEN and CDR2 is SYDVKM. V dropped 5 bases and J dropped 4 bases, with 16 bases sitting between them. The length of the CDR3 is 15 residues. The CDR3 reads CASSAPGEGPDTQYF. The CDR3 DNA reads as TGTGCCAGCAGTGCTCCAGGGGAGGGCCCAGATACGCAGTATTTT.

The V and J genes are TRBV2 and TRBJ1-1, with 11 bases matching TRBD1. V shed 7 bases and J 4 bases; nucleotides not matched to a gene: 8. The CDR3 runs to 15 residues. Germline loops: CDR1 SNHLY, CDR2 FYNNEI. The CDR3 protein is CASNPDRGRTTEAFF. The CDR3 DNA reads TGTGCCAGCAACCCGGACAGGGGGCGGACCACTGAAGCTTTCTTT. The variable domain in full, completed from reference TRBV2 and TRBJ1-1, reads EPEVTQTPSHQVTQMGQEVILRCVPISNHLYFYWYRQILGQKVEFLVSFYNNEISEKSEIFDDQFSVERPDGSNFTLKIRSTKLEDSAMYFCASNPDRGRTTEAFFGQGTRLTVV.

The chain combines TRBV6-6 with TRBJ1-3, with D perhaps TRBD1 (5 bases). CDR1 and CDR2 (germline): MNHNY, SVGAGI (reference sequence). The CDR3 sequence is 13 residues long. The V end lost 6 bases, the J end lost 2 bases, and 8 bases lay between the germline ends. The CDR3 sequence is CASRGTTGNTIYF. Here the CDR3 DNA reads TGTGCCAGCAGGGGGACGACTGGAAACACCATATATTTT.

As DNA, the CDR3 is TGTGCCAGCAGCACACACAATACAGGGTCTGAGACCCAGTACTTC. Protein sequence: CASSTHNTGSETQYF. The rearrangement joins TRBV6-1 to TRBJ2-5; D may be TRBD1 (6 bases). The CDR3 runs to 15 residues. CDR1 MNHNS and CDR2 SASEGT come from the germline V gene. V lost 6 bases to trimming and J lost 5 bases, with 19 bases between them.

This chain joins TRBV9 and TRBJ2-3; D is unclear. The germline gives CDR1 SGDLS, CDR2 YYNGEE. The CDR3 has 16 amino acids. V shed 0 bases and J shed 5 bases, with 16 bases lying between them. The CDR3 region has the DNA TGTGCCAGCAGCGTAGAACTACCAAGGGCCGGAGATACGCAGTATTTT. It specifies CASSVELPRAGDTQYF. Full variable domain (outside the CDR3, taken from reference TRBV9 and TRBJ2-3): DSGVTQTPKHLITATGQRVTLRCSPRSGDLSVYWYQQSLDQGLQFLIQYYNGEERAKGNILERFSAQQFPDLHSELNLSSLELGDSALYFCASSVELPRAGDTQYFGPGTRLTVL.

As concerns this clone: Other nucleotide sequences from this sample produce the same CDR3. The rearrangement joins TRBV5-1 to TRBJ2-7; 7 nucleotides align to TRBD1. The CDR3 spans 14 residues. Unmatched junction bases numbered 4, after V lost 4 bases and J lost 0 bases. Looked up from germline, CDR1 is SGHRS and CDR2 is YFSETQ. CDR3 in DNA: TGCGCCAGCAGCCCAGGGGACAGCTCCTACGAGCAGTACTTC. Its translation is CASSPGDSSYEQYF.

This clone was recorded a few times. This chain connects TRBV27 to TRBJ2-1; D not resolved. The CDR3 is made up of 14 amino acids. The V gene lost 6 bases and the J gene lost 9 bases, with 18 bases spanning the gap. Germline V gene data show CDR1 as MNHEY and CDR2 as SMNVEV (reference sequence). CDR3 in DNA: TGTGCCAGCAGGCTACGACCGGCCTCGGGTGAGCAGTTCTTC. Translated: CASRLRPASGEQFF.

The chain employs TRBV5-1 and TRBJ2-1; 10 positions match TRBD2. Germline CDR1 is SGHRS and CDR2 is YFSETQ. The CDR3 extends over 16 amino acids. The ends lost 4 bases at V and 5 bases at J; junction bases unmatched: 9. The CDR3 protein is CASSLGAGGINNEQFF. The CDR3 DNA reads TGCGCCAGCAGCCTGGGAGCGGGAGGGATCAACAATGAGCAGTTCTTC.

The V and J genes are TRBV11-2 and TRBJ2-7; D is perhaps TRBD1 (5 bases). V dropped 5 bases and J dropped 7 bases, with 27 bases sitting between them. CDR1 is SGHAT and CDR2 is FQNNGV in the germline V gene. This CDR3 contains 17 residues. The CDR3, as DNA: TGTGCCAGCAGCCATGGGGCCATCACCGTACTACTGGAAGAGCAGTACTTC. It specifies CASSHGAITVLLEEQYF. The full variable domain, completed using reference TRBV11-2 and TRBJ2-7, is EAGVAQSPRYKIIEKRQSVAFWCNPISGHATLYWYQQILGQGPKLLIQFQNNGVVDDSQLPKDRFSAERLKGVDSTLKIQPAKLEDSAVYLCASSHGAITVLLEEQYFGPGTRLTVT.